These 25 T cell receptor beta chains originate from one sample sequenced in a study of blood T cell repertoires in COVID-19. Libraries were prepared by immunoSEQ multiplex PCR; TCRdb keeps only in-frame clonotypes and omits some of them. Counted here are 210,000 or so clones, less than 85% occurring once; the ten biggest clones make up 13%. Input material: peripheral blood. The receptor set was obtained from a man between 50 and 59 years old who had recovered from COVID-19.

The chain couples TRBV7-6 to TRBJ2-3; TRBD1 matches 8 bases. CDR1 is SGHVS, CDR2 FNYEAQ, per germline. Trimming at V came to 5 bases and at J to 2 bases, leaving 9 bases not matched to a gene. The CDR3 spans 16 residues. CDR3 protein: CASSRGRDRITDTQYF. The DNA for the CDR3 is TGTGCCAGCAGCCGGGGGCGGGACAGGATCACAGATACGCAGTATTTT.

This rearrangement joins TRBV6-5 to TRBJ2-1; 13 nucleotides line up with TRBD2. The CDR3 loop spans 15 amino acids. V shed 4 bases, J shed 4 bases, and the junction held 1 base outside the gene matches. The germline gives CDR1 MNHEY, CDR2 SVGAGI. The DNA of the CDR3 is TGTGCCAGCAGTTTGACTAGCGGGAGGTACAATGAGCAGTTCTTC. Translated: CASSLTSGRYNEQFF.

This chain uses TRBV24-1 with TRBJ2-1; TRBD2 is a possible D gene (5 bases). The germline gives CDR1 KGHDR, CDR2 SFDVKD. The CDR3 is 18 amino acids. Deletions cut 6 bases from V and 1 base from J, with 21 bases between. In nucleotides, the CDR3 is TGTGCCACCAGTCCTACCTACTCTAGTTGGAGGTCCTACAATGAGCAGTTCTTC. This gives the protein CATSPTYSSWRSYNEQFF.

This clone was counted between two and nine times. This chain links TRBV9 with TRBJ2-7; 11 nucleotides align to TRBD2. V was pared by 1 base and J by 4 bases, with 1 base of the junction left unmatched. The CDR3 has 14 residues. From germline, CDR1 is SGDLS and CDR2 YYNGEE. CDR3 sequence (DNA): TGTGCCAGCAGCGTAACTAGCGGGAGTTACGAGCAGTACTTC. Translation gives CASSVTSGSYEQYF.

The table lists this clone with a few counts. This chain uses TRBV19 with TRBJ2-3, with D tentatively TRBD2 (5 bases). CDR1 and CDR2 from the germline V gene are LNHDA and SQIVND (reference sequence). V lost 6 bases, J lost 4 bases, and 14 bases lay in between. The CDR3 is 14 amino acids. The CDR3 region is CASRKLSGADTQYF. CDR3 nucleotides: TGTGCCAGTAGGAAGTTGAGCGGAGCAGATACGCAGTATTTT.

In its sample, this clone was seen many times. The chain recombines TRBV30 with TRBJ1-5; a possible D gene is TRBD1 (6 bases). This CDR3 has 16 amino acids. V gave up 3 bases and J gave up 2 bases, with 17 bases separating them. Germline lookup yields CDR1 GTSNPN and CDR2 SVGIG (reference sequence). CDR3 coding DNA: TGTGCCTGGAGCCGACCCGGACAGTCGGGCAATCAGCCCCAGCATTTT. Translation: CAWSRPGQSGNQPQHF.

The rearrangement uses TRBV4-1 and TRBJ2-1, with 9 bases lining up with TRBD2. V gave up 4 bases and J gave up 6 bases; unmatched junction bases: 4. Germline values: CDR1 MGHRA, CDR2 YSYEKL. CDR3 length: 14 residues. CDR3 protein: CASSRETSGNEQFF. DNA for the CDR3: TGCGCCAGCAGCCGGGAGACTAGCGGCAATGAGCAGTTCTTC.

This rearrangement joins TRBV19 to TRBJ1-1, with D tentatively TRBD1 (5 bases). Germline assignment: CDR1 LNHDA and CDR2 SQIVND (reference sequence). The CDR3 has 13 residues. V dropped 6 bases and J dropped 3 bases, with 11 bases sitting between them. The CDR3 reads CASRGARDTEAFF. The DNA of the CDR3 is TGTGCCAGTAGAGGGGCAAGGGACACTGAAGCTTTCTTT.

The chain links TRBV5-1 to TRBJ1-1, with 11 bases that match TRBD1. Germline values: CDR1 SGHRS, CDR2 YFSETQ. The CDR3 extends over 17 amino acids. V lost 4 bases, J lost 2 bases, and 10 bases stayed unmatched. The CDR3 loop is CASSIGTGGSINTEAFF. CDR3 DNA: TGCGCCAGCAGCATCGGGACAGGGGGTTCGATAAACACTGAAGCTTTCTTT. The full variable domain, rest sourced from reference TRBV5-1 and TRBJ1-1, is KAGVTQTPRYLIKTRGQQVTLSCSPISGHRSVSWYQQTPGQGLQFLFEYFSETQRNKGNFPGRFSGRQFSNSRSEMNVSTLELGDSALYLCASSIGTGGSINTEAFFGQGTRLTVV.

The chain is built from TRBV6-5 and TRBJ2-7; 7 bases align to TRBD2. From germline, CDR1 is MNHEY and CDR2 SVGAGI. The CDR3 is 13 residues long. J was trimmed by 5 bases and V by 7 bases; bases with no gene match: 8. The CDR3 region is CASMLSGINEQYF. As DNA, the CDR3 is TGTGCCAGCATGCTAAGCGGGATAAACGAGCAGTACTTC.

In DNA form, the CDR3 reads TGTGCCAGCAAAGGACTAGCGGGTTACAATGAGCAGTTCTTC. This codes for CASKGLAGYNEQFF. The chain links TRBV6-6 to TRBJ2-1, with TRBD2 matching over 11 bases. Germline lookup yields CDR1 MNHNY and CDR2 SVGAGI (reference sequence). V dropped 7 bases and J dropped 4; count of bases not matched to a gene: 3. The CDR3 is made up of 14 amino acids.

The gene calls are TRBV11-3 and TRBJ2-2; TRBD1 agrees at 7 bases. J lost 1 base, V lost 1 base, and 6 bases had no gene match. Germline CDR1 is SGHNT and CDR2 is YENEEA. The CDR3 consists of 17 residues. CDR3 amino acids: CASSLVSGTVNTGELFF. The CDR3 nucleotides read TGTGCCAGCAGCTTAGTGTCGGGGACAGTGAACACCGGGGAGCTGTTTTTT.

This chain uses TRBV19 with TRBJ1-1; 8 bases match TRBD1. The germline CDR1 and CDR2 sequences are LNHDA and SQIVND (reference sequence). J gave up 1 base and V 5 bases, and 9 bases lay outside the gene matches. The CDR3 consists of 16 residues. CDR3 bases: TGTGCCAGTAGTCCTTTCCCAGGACAGGGGAACACTGAAGCTTTCTTT. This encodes CASSPFPGQGNTEAFF.

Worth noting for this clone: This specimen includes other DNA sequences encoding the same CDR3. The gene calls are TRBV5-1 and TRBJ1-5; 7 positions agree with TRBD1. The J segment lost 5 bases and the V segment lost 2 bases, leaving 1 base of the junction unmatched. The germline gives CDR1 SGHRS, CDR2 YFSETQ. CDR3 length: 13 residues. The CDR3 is CASSFTGDQPQHF. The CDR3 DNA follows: TGCGCCAGCAGCTTTACAGGGGATCAGCCCCAGCATTTT.

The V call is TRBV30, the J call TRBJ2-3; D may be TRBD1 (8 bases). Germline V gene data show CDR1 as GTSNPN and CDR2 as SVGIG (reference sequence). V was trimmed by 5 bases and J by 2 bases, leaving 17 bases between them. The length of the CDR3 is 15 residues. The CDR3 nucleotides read TGTGCCTGGGGGCGGGGGACAGGACCCACAGATACGCAGTATTTT. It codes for CAWGRGTGPTDTQYF.

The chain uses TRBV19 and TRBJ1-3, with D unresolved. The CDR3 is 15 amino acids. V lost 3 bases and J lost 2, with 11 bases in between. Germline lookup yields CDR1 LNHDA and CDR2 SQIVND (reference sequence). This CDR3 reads CASSISLDPGNTIYF. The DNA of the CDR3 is TGTGCCAGTAGTATTAGCCTCGACCCTGGAAACACCATATATTTT.

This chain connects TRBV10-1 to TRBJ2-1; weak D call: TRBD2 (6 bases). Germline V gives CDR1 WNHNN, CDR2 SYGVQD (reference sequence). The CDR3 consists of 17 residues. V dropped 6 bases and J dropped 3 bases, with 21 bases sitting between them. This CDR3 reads CASRHEGGRGYYNEQFF. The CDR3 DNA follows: TGCGCCAGCAGGCACGAGGGAGGTAGGGGATACTACAATGAGCAGTTCTTC.

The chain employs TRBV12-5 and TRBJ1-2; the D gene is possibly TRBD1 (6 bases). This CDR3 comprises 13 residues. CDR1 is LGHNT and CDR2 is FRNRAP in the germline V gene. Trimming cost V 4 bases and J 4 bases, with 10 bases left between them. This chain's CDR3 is CASGSTGSYGYTF. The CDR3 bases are TGTGCTAGTGGTTCGACAGGAAGCTATGGCTACACCTTC.

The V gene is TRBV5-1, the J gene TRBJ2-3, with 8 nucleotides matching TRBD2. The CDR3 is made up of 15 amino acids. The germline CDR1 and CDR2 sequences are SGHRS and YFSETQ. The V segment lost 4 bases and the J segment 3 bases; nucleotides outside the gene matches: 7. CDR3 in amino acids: CASSPEAGETDTQYF. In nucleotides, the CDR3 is TGCGCCAGCAGCCCCGAAGCGGGAGAGACAGATACGCAGTATTTT.

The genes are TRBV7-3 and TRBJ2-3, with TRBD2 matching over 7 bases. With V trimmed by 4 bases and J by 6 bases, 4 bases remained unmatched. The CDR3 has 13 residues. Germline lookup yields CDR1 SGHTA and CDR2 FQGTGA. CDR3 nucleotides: TGTGCCAGCAGCTCGACTAGCCTTGATACGCAGTATTTT. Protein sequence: CASSSTSLDTQYF.

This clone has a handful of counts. CDR3 protein: CASSQGVRLENEKLFF. In nucleotides, the CDR3 is TGCGCCAGCAGCCAAGGTGTGAGGTTGGAAAATGAAAAACTGTTTTTT. The genes are TRBV4-1 and TRBJ1-4; D gene uncertain. V lost 1 base to trimming and J lost 5 bases, with 14 bases between them. Germline V gene sequence: CDR1 MGHRA, CDR2 YSYEKL. The CDR3 contains 16 residues.

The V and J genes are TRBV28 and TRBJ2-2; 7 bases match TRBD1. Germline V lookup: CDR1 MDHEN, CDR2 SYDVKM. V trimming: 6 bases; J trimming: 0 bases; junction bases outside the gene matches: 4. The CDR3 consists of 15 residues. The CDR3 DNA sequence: TGTGCCAGCAGAGGGGACAGAGCGAACACCGGGGAGCTGTTTTTT. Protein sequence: CASRGDRANTGELFF.

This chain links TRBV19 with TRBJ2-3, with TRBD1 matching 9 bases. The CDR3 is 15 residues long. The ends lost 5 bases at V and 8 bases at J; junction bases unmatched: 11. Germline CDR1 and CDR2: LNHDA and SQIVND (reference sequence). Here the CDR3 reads CASSVRDREGGTQYF. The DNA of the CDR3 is TGTGCCAGTAGTGTCCGGGACAGGGAGGGAGGTACGCAGTATTTT.

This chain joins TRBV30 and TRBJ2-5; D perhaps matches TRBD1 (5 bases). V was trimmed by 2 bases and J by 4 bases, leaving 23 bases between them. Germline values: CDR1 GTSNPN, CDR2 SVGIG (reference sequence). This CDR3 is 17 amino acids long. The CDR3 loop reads CAWSPRLGVMGGETQYF. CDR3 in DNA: TGTGCCTGGAGTCCGCGCCTAGGGGTTATGGGTGGAGAGACCCAGTACTTC. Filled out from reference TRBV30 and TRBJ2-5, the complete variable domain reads SQTIHQWPATLVQPVGSPLSLECTVEGTSNPNLYWYRQAAGRGLQLLFYSVGIGQISSEVPQNLSASRPQDRQFILSSKKLLLSDSGFYLCAWSPRLGVMGGETQYFGPGTRLLVL.

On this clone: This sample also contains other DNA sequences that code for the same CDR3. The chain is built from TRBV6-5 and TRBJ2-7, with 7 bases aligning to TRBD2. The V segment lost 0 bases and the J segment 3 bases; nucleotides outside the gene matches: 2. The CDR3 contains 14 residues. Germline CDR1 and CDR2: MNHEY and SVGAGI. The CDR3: CASSYSRTSYEQYF. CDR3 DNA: TGTGCCAGCAGTTACTCTAGGACTAGCTACGAGCAGTACTTC.